These T cell receptor beta chains were read from a single sample in a study of T-cell reconstitution after alpha-beta-depleted transplantation in children. From the PCR reads, TCRdb called clonotypes with MiXCR, one entry per CDR3 protein. The sample has around 100,000 distinct CDR3 sequences, about 9.3% seen once; the top ten hold less than 45%. The source was PBMCs, collected before TCRalphabeta/CD19-depleted stem cell transplant. Every receptor here comes from a boy aged 2 to 10 with acute lymphoblastic leukemia, due to receive a stem cell transplant. CDR3s include the opening cysteine and the closing phenylalanine or tryptophan. The D gene is left open where the match is weak. Clone size is shown for a subset of rows, as once, few, many or a class of expanded clone.

size	V	J	D	DNA	CDR3
-	TRBV7-2	TRBJ1-5	-	TGTGCCAGCAGCCGAGGACCCAGTGCCCAGCATTTT	CASSRGPSAQHF
many	TRBV5-5	TRBJ2-7	TRBD1	TGTGCCAGCAGCTTGAACTTGGCGGGACAGGGATACCACGAGCAGTACTTC	CASSLNLAGQGYHEQYF
many	TRBV20-1	TRBJ2-5	-	TGCAGTGCTAGGGGACTCCGGGAGACCCAGTACTTC	CSARGLRETQYF
-	TRBV10-3	TRBJ2-5	TRBD2	TGTGCCATCAGTGATCGCGGGAGGGCCGGGGAGACCCAGTACTTC	CAISDRGRAGETQYF
many	TRBV5-1	TRBJ2-3	TRBD2	TGCGCCAGCAGCTATGTTAGCGGGAGTGAAACAGATACGCAGTATTTT	CASSYVSGSETDTQYF
many	TRBV12-3/TRBV12-4	TRBJ2-3	-	TGTGCCAGCAGTTTTAGGGGGAGCGGCACAGATACGCAGTATTTT	CASSFRGSGTDTQYF
many	TRBV20-1	TRBJ2-5	-	TGCAGTGCTAGACCCCAGAAAGAGACCCAGTACTTC	CSARPQKETQYF
few	TRBV6-1	TRBJ2-4	-	TGTGCCAGCAGTGAAGAGGGGCAGGGAGTCAAAAACATTCAGTACTTC	CASSEEGQGVKNIQYF
-	TRBV7-9	TRBJ2-7	TRBD2	TGTGCCAGCAGCTTAGCGTCGCTAGCGGGAGGGCCCAGGATCTCGTACGAGCAGTACTTC	CASSLASLAGGPRISYEQYF
many	TRBV12-3/TRBV12-4	TRBJ2-1	-	TGTGCCAGCAGTTTGGAGACTAGCTCCTACAATGAGCAGTTCTTC	CASSLETSSYNEQFF
many	TRBV4-2	TRBJ2-1	TRBD2	TGTGCCAGCAGCCAAGGTCCTAGCGGGAGGTACAATGAGCAGTTCTTC	CASSQGPSGRYNEQFF
few	TRBV5-1	TRBJ2-3	-	TGCGCCAGCTCAGAGGGGTCGGGGTTAGGTACGCAGTATTTT	CASSEGSGLGTQYF
-	TRBV9	TRBJ1-1	-	TGTGCCAGCAGCGTAGGGGGGTCAATGAACACTGAAGCTTTCTTT	CASSVGGSMNTEAFF
few	TRBV6-5	TRBJ2-1	-	TGTGCCAGCAGAGGGACCGCGAGTCGGGGGACGGTTTACAATGAGCAGTTCTTC	CASRGTASRGTVYNEQFF
-	TRBV6-5	TRBJ2-3	-	TGTGCCAGCAGTTACGGGGAAGGCGGGAGCACAGATACGCAGTATTTT	CASSYGEGGSTDTQYF
few	TRBV25-1	TRBJ1-4	TRBD1	TGTGCCAGCAGTGAACGGCAGGGGGAAGAAAAACTGTTTTTT	CASSERQGEEKLFF
few	TRBV20-1	TRBJ2-1	-	TGCAGTAATAGTCTCTCCTACAATGAGCAGTTCTTC	CSNSLSYNEQFF
many	TRBV12-3/TRBV12-4	TRBJ2-3	-	TGTGCCAGCAGTTTGATACGGGGAGCTGATACGCAGTATTTT	CASSLIRGADTQYF
-	TRBV19	TRBJ2-2	-	TGTGCCAGTAGTGTGCTCATCGGAACCGGGGAGCTGTTTTTT	CASSVLIGTGELFF
many	TRBV7-2	TRBJ2-3	-	TGTGCCAGCAGCTTGACTCAAGCGGCAGATACGCAGTATTTT	CASSLTQAADTQYF
many	TRBV5-1	TRBJ2-1	-	TGCGCCAGCAGCTTGGGGGCGGCCTCCTACAATGAGCAGTTCTTC	CASSLGAASYNEQFF
few	TRBV11-2	TRBJ2-3	TRBD2	TGTGCCAGCAGCTTGGATGGACTAGCTTCAGATACGCAGTATTTT	CASSLDGLASDTQYF
many	TRBV12-3/TRBV12-4	TRBJ2-7	-	TGTGCCAGCAGTTTAACAGGGCTCTACGAGCAGTACTTC	CASSLTGLYEQYF
many	TRBV2	TRBJ2-2	-	TGTGCCAGCAGGGAACAGGGTCCCACCGGGGAGCTGTTTTTT	CASREQGPTGELFF
-	TRBV6-1	TRBJ2-1	-	TGTTCCAGCAGTGAATTGGGGGAGTACAATGAGCAGTTCTTC	CSSSELGEYNEQFF
few	TRBV29-1	TRBJ2-4	-	TGCAGCGTTGGACAGTCTGCCAAAAACATTCAGTACTTC	CSVGQSAKNIQYF
many	TRBV4-1	TRBJ2-3	-	TGCGCCAGCAGCCAGGTCGAGACAGAAACTAGCACAGATACGCAGTATTTT	CASSQVETETSTDTQYF
many	TRBV20-1	TRBJ2-3	TRBD1	TGCAGTGCTGCGACAGGGGCAAGTTGGAGCACAGATACGCAGTATTTT	CSAATGASWSTDTQYF
many	TRBV5-1	TRBJ2-5	-	TGCGCCAGCAGCTTGGGACCGCAAGAGACCCAGTACTTC	CASSLGPQETQYF
many	TRBV7-9	TRBJ2-1	-	TGTGCCAGCAGCCCCCGGGTCTATTTGGCGGGGCAGTTCTTC	CASSPRVYLAGQFF
few	TRBV5-1	TRBJ2-2	TRBD2	TGCGCCAGCAGCTTTTGGCTAGCGGGAGGGGCGAACACCGGGGAGCTGTTTTTT	CASSFWLAGGANTGELFF
-	TRBV7-2	TRBJ1-3	-	TGTGCCAGCAGCTTTAGGTTTGGAAACACCATATATTTT	CASSFRFGNTIYF
many	TRBV20-1	TRBJ2-5	TRBD2	TGCAGTGTCGGCTCACTAGCGGGAGTGTTAGAGACCCAGTACTTC	CSVGSLAGVLETQYF
-	TRBV6-2/TRBV6-3	TRBJ2-1	-	TGTGCCAGCAACCCTGGGGGTGTCGATGAGCAGTTCTTC	CASNPGGVDEQFF
many	TRBV20-1	TRBJ2-5	-	TGCAGTGCTGCCCCCGGGACCGGGGGGACCCAGTACTTC	CSAAPGTGGTQYF
-	TRBV20-1	TRBJ2-7	-	TGCAGTGCCCCAAGAGGAGGTGGGCAGTACTTC	CSAPRGGGQYF
-	TRBV4-2	TRBJ2-5	-	TGTGCCAGCAGCCAAGAGGGTAGCGGAGGGTACCAAGAGACCCAGTACTTC	CASSQEGSGGYQETQYF
many	TRBV6-5	TRBJ2-3	TRBD2	TGTGCCAGCAGTTATCTAGCGGGAGGGCCAACGGAGGCAGATACGCAGTATTTT	CASSYLAGGPTEADTQYF
few	TRBV9	TRBJ1-2	-	TGTGCCAGCAGCGTAGCTATATTTCAGGACTATGGCTACACCTTC	CASSVAIFQDYGYTF
few	TRBV29-1	TRBJ2-1	TRBD2	TGCAGCGTTGGAACTCGAGCGGGAGGTGGTTACAATGAGCAGTTCTTC	CSVGTRAGGGYNEQFF
-	TRBV28	TRBJ2-5	TRBD2	TGTGCCAGCAGGGGACTAGCGGGAGGGCAAGAGACCCAGTACTTC	CASRGLAGGQETQYF
-	TRBV7-2	TRBJ2-2	-	TGTGCCAGCAGCTTAGTCAGGGCCGGGGAGCTGTTTTTT	CASSLVRAGELFF
few	TRBV6-1	TRBJ2-1	TRBD2	TGTGCCAGCAGTCAATCTAGCGGGACTAGCTCCTACAATGAGCAGTTCTTC	CASSQSSGTSSYNEQFF
-	TRBV6-2/TRBV6-3	TRBJ2-3	-	TGTGCCAGCAGTTACGGAGTTAGCACAGATACGCAGTATTTT	CASSYGVSTDTQYF
-	TRBV24-1	TRBJ2-2	-	TGTGCCACCAGTTCCCCCGGGACAAAAAACACCGGGGAGCTGTTTTTT	CATSSPGTKNTGELFF
few	TRBV7-6	TRBJ1-1	-	TGTGCCAGCATCCCGGGGGCGGTACCTAACACTGAAGCTTTCTTT	CASIPGAVPNTEAFF
-	TRBV5-6	TRBJ2-7	TRBD2	TGTGCCAGCAGCTTGGCGGCTGGGCGGGGGACCCCCTACGAGCAGTACTTC	CASSLAAGRGTPYEQYF